This is a list of T cell receptor beta chains from one sample in a study of shared clonotypes between healthy human individuals. Only in-frame clones appear in the TCRdb table, and some are missing; sequencing was by immunoSEQ multiplex PCR. Of approximately 460,000 clones in the sample, more than 70% were seen once. Specimen: PBMCs. The source is a woman aged 40 to 50 in good health. Some clones in this sample may be carry-over from other donors' samples. Both conserved end residues are part of each CDR3. D genes are given only for firm matches. Not every row has a clone size; where given, it reads once, few, many or a size class.

j_call clone_size v_call d_call cdr3_nt cdr3_aa
TRBJ2-7 - TRBV9 TRBD1 TGTGCCAGCAGCCCCGGGACAGGGGTCGTGAACGAGCAGTACTTC CASSPGTGVVNEQYF
TRBJ2-7 - TRBV6-1 - TGTGCCAGCAATTTCAGGGGAAGCTACGAGCAGTACTTC CASNFRGSYEQYF
TRBJ2-1 - TRBV27 - TGTGCCAGCAGGGGGGACGGCTACAATGAGCAGTTCTTC CASRGDGYNEQFF
TRBJ1-1 - TRBV19 - TGTGCCAGTAGTATAGGGATCCAGGGGCTCACTGAAGCTTTCTTT CASSIGIQGLTEAFF
TRBJ2-3 - TRBV30 - TGTGCCTGGAGTGCCGGGCTGAGCACAGATACGCAGTATTTT CAWSAGLSTDTQYF
TRBJ2-7 - TRBV10-3 TRBD1 TGTGCCATCAGTGAGGGGACAGCGAGCTCCTACGAGCAGTACTTC CAISEGTASSYEQYF
TRBJ2-7 - TRBV25-1 - TGTGCCAGCAGTGAACTAAGCGGGTCGTTCTACGAGCAGTACTTC CASSELSGSFYEQYF
TRBJ2-3 once TRBV10-3 TRBD1 TGTGCCATCAGTGAGCGGGACAGGGGGACAGATACGCAGTATTTT CAISERDRGTDTQYF
TRBJ2-1 - TRBV5-1 TRBD2 TGCGCCAGCAGCCCGAGCGGGAGAAACAACAATGAGCAGTTCTTC CASSPSGRNNNEQFF
TRBJ2-2 - TRBV27 - TGTGCCAGCAGGTCAACCGGGGAGCTGTTTTTT CASRSTGELFF
TRBJ2-3 - TRBV10-3 - TGTGCCATCGGAGTCACAGATACGCAGTATTTT CAIGVTDTQYF
TRBJ1-2 once TRBV28 - TGTGCCAGCACCTACCCCGGGCACTCTAACTATGGCTACACCTTC CASTYPGHSNYGYTF
TRBJ2-1 - TRBV4-3 TRBD2 TGCGCCAGCAGCCAAGGTGTCGGAGGGAGCGGGAGCGGGGTTAATGAGCAGTTCTTC CASSQGVGGSGSGVNEQFF
TRBJ2-7 - TRBV4-1 - TGCGCCAGCAGCCAAGATTATCCAGGCACCTACTACGAGCAGTACTTC CASSQDYPGTYYEQYF
TRBJ2-7 - TRBV27 - TGTGCCAGCAGCCGGGCAGACGGATACGAGCAGTACTTC CASSRADGYEQYF
TRBJ2-3 - TRBV2 - TGTGCCAGCAGTGCCTCATGGAGCACAGATACGCAGTATTTT CASSASWSTDTQYF
TRBJ2-3 - TRBV5-4 TRBD2 TGTGCCAGCAGCTTTCGGACTAGCGGGAGCACAGATACGCAGTATTTT CASSFRTSGSTDTQYF
TRBJ1-6 - TRBV28 TRBD1 TGTGCCAGCACCATGGGACAGGGGTATTCACCCCTCCACTTT CASTMGQGYSPLHF
TRBJ2-1 - TRBV18 TRBD2 TGTGCCAGCTCAAGACAAGCGGGAGACCCAAATGAGCAGTTCTTC CASSRQAGDPNEQFF
TRBJ1-5 once TRBV28 TRBD1 TGTGCCAGCAGCCGGGGACAGGACGATCAGCCCCAGCATTTT CASSRGQDDQPQHF
TRBJ1-3 many TRBV5-4 - TGTGCCAGCAGCTGGGGGACAAGGGCCTCTGGAAACACCATATATTTT CASSWGTRASGNTIYF
TRBJ1-1 - TRBV7-9 - TGTGCCAGCAGCTTAGCGCTGGGTAGTACTGAAGCTTTCTTT CASSLALGSTEAFF
TRBJ1-1 - TRBV5-5 - TGTGCCAGCAGCCCGGGAGGGGGAGACACTGAAGCTTTCTTT CASSPGGGDTEAFF
TRBJ2-3 - TRBV11-2 - TGTGCCAGCAGCTTAGGGGGGAGAGGAACAGATACGCAGTATTTT CASSLGGRGTDTQYF
TRBJ1-1 - TRBV7-9 - TGTGCCAGCAGCCTGCGGCAGGGGACGTACACTGAAGCTTTCTTT CASSLRQGTYTEAFF
TRBJ2-7 once TRBV5-4 TRBD2 TGTGCCAGCAGCACATGGACTAGCGGGACGCACGAGCAGTACTTC CASSTWTSGTHEQYF
TRBJ1-5 - TRBV4-1 - TGCGCCAGCAGCCAAGATCGGGGAGGGGATAAGCCCCAGCATTTT CASSQDRGGDKPQHF
TRBJ2-1 - TRBV7-9 - TGTGCCAGCAGCAAAACTAGTGCTATCAATGAGCAGTTCTTC CASSKTSAINEQFF
TRBJ2-5 - TRBV5-4 - TGTGCCAGCTCGAACGGGACTTCGTACCGCGGGACCCAGTACTTC CASSNGTSYRGTQYF
TRBJ2-1 - TRBV5-1 TRBD2 TGCGCCAGCAGCCCGGGGGGGAGCGCCGACTACAATGAGCAGTTCTTC CASSPGGSADYNEQFF
TRBJ1-5 - TRBV5-1 TRBD1 TGCGCCAGCAGCTCTGGGACAGGAGGTCAGCCCCAGCATTTT CASSSGTGGQPQHF
TRBJ2-7 - TRBV5-1 TRBD1 TGCGCCAGCAGCTTGTTGGTGGGGGGGACAGGGCACGAGCAGTACTTC CASSLLVGGTGHEQYF
TRBJ1-4 - TRBV29-1 - TGCAGCGTTGAAGACTGGGGAAGGTTGAATGAAAAACTGTTTTTT CSVEDWGRLNEKLFF
TRBJ2-7 - TRBV18 - TGTGCCAGCTCATCCTCAGGGTACGAGCAGTACTTC CASSSSGYEQYF
TRBJ2-5 - TRBV28 - TGTGCCAGCAGTTTGAGGCGCCGCATCTTCCAAGAGACCCAGTACTTC CASSLRRRIFQETQYF
TRBJ2-2 few TRBV2 TRBD1 TGTGCCACTCGGACAGGGGGGTGGACCGGGGAGCTGTTTTTT CATRTGGWTGELFF
TRBJ2-1 - TRBV7-3 TRBD2 TGTGCCAGCAGCTCCGGGACTAGCGGATACAATGAGCAGTTCTTC CASSSGTSGYNEQFF
TRBJ2-7 - TRBV27 TRBD1 TGTGCCAGCAGCGGACCGGGACAGGGGTCCCACGAGCAGTACTTC CASSGPGQGSHEQYF
TRBJ1-1 few TRBV2 - TGTGCCAGCAGTGAAAGGGGGGCCGGGGGGACTGAAGCTTTCTTT CASSERGAGGTEAFF
TRBJ2-7 - TRBV5-1 - TGCGCCAGCAGCTTGGCCGGTGGCGCAGGCTACGAGCAGTACTTC CASSLAGGAGYEQYF